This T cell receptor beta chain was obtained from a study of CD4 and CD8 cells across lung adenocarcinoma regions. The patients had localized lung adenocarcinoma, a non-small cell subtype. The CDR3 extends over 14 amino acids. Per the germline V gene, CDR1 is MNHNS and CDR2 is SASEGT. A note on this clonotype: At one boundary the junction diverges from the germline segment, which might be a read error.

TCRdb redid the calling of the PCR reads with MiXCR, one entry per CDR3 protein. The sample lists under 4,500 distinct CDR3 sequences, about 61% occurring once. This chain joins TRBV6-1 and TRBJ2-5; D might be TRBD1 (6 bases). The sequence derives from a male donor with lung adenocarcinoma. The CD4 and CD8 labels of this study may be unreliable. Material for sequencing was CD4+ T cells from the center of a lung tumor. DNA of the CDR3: TGTGCCAGCAGCGAAGGACAGCTTCAAGAGACCCAGTACTTC. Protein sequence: CASSEGQLQETQYF.